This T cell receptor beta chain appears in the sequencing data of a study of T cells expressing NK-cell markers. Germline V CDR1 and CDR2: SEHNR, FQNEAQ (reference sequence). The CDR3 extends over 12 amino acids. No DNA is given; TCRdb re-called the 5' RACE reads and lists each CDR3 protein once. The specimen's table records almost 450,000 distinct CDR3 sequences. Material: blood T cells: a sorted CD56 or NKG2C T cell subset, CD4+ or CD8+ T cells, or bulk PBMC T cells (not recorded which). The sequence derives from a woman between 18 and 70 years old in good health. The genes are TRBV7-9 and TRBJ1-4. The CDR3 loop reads CASSLESEKLFF.